This passage covers 16 T cell receptor beta chains from one sample sequenced in a study of cytomegalovirus exposure and HLA in healthy donors. Vbeta (60) and Jbeta (13) primers were used in the PCR. Data came from immunoSEQ multiplex PCR; TCRdb stores just in-frame clones and leaves some out. The sample's table shows approximately 110,000 clones. Material for sequencing was PBMCs. All receptors derive from a man aged 25-40 years in good health and CMV-seronegative.

This sequence joins TRBV2 and TRBJ1-2; 8 nucleotides match TRBD1. After removal of 0 bases from V and 6 bases from J, the junction contained 9 bases not matched to a gene. Per germline, CDR1 SNHLY and CDR2 FYNNEI. This CDR3 is 16 amino acids long. Here the CDR3 DNA reads TGTGCCAGCAGTGAAGCGACAGGGGCGTTAAGTCATGGCTACACCTTC. This encodes CASSEATGALSHGYTF.

The rearrangement uses TRBV11-2 and TRBJ2-7, with TRBD2 identical over 10 bases. This CDR3 has 15 amino acids. Germline assignment: CDR1 SGHAT and CDR2 FQNNGV. J lost 4 bases, V lost 7 bases, and 10 bases had no gene match. CDR3 coding DNA: TGTGCCAGCACCGTCGGATCTAGCGGGAGTTACGAGCAGTACTTC. Translating gives CASTVGSSGSYEQYF.

As DNA, the CDR3 is TGTGCCAGTACGGGACAGGGGTCCCCCGGGCCCTCCTACGAGCAGTACTTC. Protein sequence: CASTGQGSPGPSYEQYF. The chain has TRBV28 and TRBJ2-7, with 10 bases aligning to TRBD1. The CDR3 contains 17 residues. The V and J ends lost 9 bases and 0 bases, in that order; junction bases with no gene match: 14. The germline V gene encodes CDR1 MDHEN and CDR2 SYDVKM.

J is TRBJ2-7 and V is TRBV30, with 11 bases matching TRBD2. Per the germline V gene, CDR1 is GTSNPN and CDR2 is SVGIG (reference sequence). The CDR3 runs to 14 residues. J gave up 1 base and V 6 bases, and 5 bases lay outside the gene matches. This CDR3 is CACSLAGGSYEQYF. CDR3 nucleotides: TGTGCCTGTTCTCTAGCGGGAGGTTCCTACGAGCAGTACTTC. The full variable domain, with the rest looked up from reference TRBV30 and TRBJ2-7, is SQTIHQWPATLVQPVGSPLSLECTVEGTSNPNLYWYRQAAGRGLQLLFYSVGIGQISSEVPQNLSASRPQDRQFILSSKKLLLSDSGFYLCACSLAGGSYEQYFGPGTRLTVT.

The V and J genes are TRBV5-1 and TRBJ1-3, with 7 bases matching TRBD1. The CDR3 runs 15 residues. Germline V gene lookup returns CDR1 SGHRS and CDR2 YFSETQ. The J segment lost 0 bases and the V segment lost 7 bases, leaving 7 bases of the junction unmatched. CDR3 coding DNA: TGCGCCAGCGGGGAGACAGGGAGCTCTGGAAACACCATATATTTT. Protein product: CASGETGSSGNTIYF.

The rearrangement uses TRBV19 and TRBJ2-3; possible D gene TRBD2, 5 bases. Trimming cost V 8 bases and J 4 bases, with 16 bases left between them. This CDR3 contains 14 residues. Germline V CDR1 and CDR2: LNHDA, SQIVND (reference sequence). The CDR3: CASDLGLAADTQYF. The DNA of the CDR3 is TGTGCCAGTGATCTCGGACTCGCGGCAGATACGCAGTATTTT. Combining the CDR3 with reference TRBV19 and TRBJ2-3 gives the whole variable domain DGGITQSPKYLFRKEGQNVTLSCEQNLNHDAMYWYRQDPGQGLRLIYYSQIVNDFQKGDIAEGYSVSREKKESFPLTVTSAQKNPTAFYLCASDLGLAADTQYFGPGTRLTVL.

The rearrangement uses TRBV28 and TRBJ1-2; 7 bases map to TRBD1. J lost 0 bases, V lost 4 bases, and 8 bases had no gene match. This CDR3 contains 16 residues. CDR1 MDHEN and CDR2 SYDVKM come from the germline V gene. Written as DNA, the CDR3 is TGTGCCAGCAGTTCACGACAGGGCAGCCCTAACTATGGCTACACCTTC. The encoded protein is CASSSRQGSPNYGYTF.

This sequence joins TRBV7-6 and TRBJ1-5; D gene unclear. CDR1 is SGHVS and CDR2 is FNYEAQ in the germline V gene. This CDR3 region has 15 residues. Trimming removed 1 base at V and 1 base at J, with 8 bases between. The CDR3 sequence: CASSLDSMSNQPQHF. CDR3 bases: TGTGCCAGCAGCTTAGACAGCATGAGCAATCAGCCCCAGCATTTT.

The V call is TRBV6-1, the J call TRBJ2-2; weak D call: TRBD1 (5 bases). Trimming shortened V by 8 bases and J by 5 bases, and 15 bases separated the two germline ends. Per germline, CDR1 MNHNS and CDR2 SASEGT. The CDR3 is made up of 14 amino acids. The CDR3 loop reads CASSFIQGTGELFF. DNA of the CDR3: TGTGCCAGCTCATTCATCCAGGGTACCGGGGAGCTGTTTTTT.

The chain uses TRBV4-3 and TRBJ2-5; TRBD1 matches 7 bases. The end of the DNA is better explained by TRBJ2-7, so the J call may be wrong. CDR3 length: 15 residues. CDR1 is LGHNA, CDR2 YSLEER, per germline. DNA of the CDR3: TGCGCCAGCAGCCAAGATCGGGACAGATCCTACGAGCAGTACTTC. The encoded protein is CASSQDRDRSYEQYF.

The chain combines TRBV19 with TRBJ2-3, with 7 bases fitting TRBD1. Losses at the gene ends were 7 bases for V and 8 bases for J; bases not matched to a gene: 15. The CDR3 contains 15 residues. Looked up from germline, CDR1 is LNHDA and CDR2 is SQIVND (reference sequence). CDR3 in amino acids: CASTSMDRSWGTQYF. In DNA form, the CDR3 reads TGTGCCAGTACCTCTATGGACAGGTCTTGGGGTACGCAGTATTTT. The full variable domain, in which reference TRBV19 and TRBJ2-3 provide the parts outside the CDR3, is DGGITQSPKYLFRKEGQNVTLSCEQNLNHDAMYWYRQDPGQGLRLIYYSQIVNDFQKGDIAEGYSVSREKKESFPLTVTSAQKNPTAFYLCASTSMDRSWGTQYFGPGTRLTVL.

V and J are TRBV6-5 and TRBJ2-1; 8 bases fit TRBD2. Germline V CDR1 and CDR2: MNHEY, SVGAGI. Trimming at V came to 2 bases and at J to 8 bases, leaving 2 bases not matched to a gene. The CDR3 loop spans 13 amino acids. CDR3 coding DNA: TGTGCCAGCAGTTACGGAGCGGGAGATGAGCAGTTCTTC. Its protein product is CASSYGAGDEQFF.

The chain recombines TRBV29-1 with TRBJ1-1, with 7 bases aligning to TRBD1. Trimming cost V 1 base and J 5 bases; bases outside gene matches: 16. Germline V CDR1 and CDR2: SQVTM, ANQGSEA. The CDR3 totals 17 residues. The CDR3 DNA sequence: TGCAGCGTTGAAGTGAAGGGAACAGGGGAGTATCGGACTGAAGCTTTCTTT. Protein: CSVEVKGTGEYRTEAFF.

The V and J genes are TRBV30 and TRBJ2-2; possible D gene TRBD2, 6 bases. The CDR3 contains 15 residues. Germline V gene sequence: CDR1 GTSNPN, CDR2 SVGIG (reference sequence). Between the trimmed V and J ends, which lost 4 bases and 3 bases, there was a span of 15 bases. CDR3 amino acids: CAWTSGGGDTGELFF. The CDR3 nucleotides are TGTGCCTGGACTTCTGGTGGAGGGGACACCGGGGAGCTGTTTTTT.

The rearrangement joins TRBV7-2 to TRBJ1-2; D is undetermined. The CDR3 runs 13 residues. Per germline, CDR1 SGHTA and CDR2 FQGNSA. Trimming took 5 bases from V and 8 from J, leaving 15 bases between them. CDR3 nucleotides: TGTGCCAGCAGCCCTATCCGGGGAAGCGGCTACACCTTC. It specifies CASSPIRGSGYTF. The whole variable domain, remainder taken from reference TRBV7-2 and TRBJ1-2, is GAGVSQSPSNKVTEKGKDVELRCDPISGHTALYWYRQSLGQGLEFLIYFQGNSAPDKSGLPSDRFSAERTGGSVSTLTIQRTQQEDSAVYLCASSPIRGSGYTFGSGTRLTVV.

The V call is TRBV28, the J call TRBJ1-3; possibly TRBD1 for D (6 bases). Germline CDR1 MDHEN, CDR2 SYDVKM. The CDR3 is 16 amino acids. The V gene lost 5 bases and the J gene lost 0 bases, with 14 bases spanning the gap. The CDR3 sequence: CASSPRDRNSGNTIYF. The CDR3 coding sequence is TGTGCCAGCAGTCCACGCGACAGGAACTCTGGAAACACCATATATTTT.